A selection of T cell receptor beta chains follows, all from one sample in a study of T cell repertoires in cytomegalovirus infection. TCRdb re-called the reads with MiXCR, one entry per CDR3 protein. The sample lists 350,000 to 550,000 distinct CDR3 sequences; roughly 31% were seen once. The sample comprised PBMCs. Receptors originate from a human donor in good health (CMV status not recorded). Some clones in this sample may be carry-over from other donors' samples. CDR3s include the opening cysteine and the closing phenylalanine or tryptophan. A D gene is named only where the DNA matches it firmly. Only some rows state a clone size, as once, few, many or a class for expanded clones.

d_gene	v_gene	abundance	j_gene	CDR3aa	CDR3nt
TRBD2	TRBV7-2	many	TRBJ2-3	CASSNPGLAYSTDTQYF	TGTGCCAGCAGCAACCCGGGACTAGCGTACAGCACAGATACGCAGTATTTT
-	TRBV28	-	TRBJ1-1	CASSLRKLEAFF	TGTGCCAGCAGTTTGCGAAAGCTTGAAGCTTTCTTT
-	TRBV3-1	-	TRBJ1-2	CASSQLGVFGGYTF	TGTGCCAGCAGCCAATTAGGGGTGTTTGGCGGCTACACCTTC
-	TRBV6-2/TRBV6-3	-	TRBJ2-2	CASSHNRDVGTGELFF	TGTGCCAGCAGCCACAACAGGGACGTGGGCACCGGGGAGCTGTTTTTT
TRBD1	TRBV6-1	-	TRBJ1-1	CASRRTGTDTEAFF	TGTGCCAGCAGACGGACAGGGACAGACACTGAAGCTTTCTTT
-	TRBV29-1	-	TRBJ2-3	CSVPGASAATQYF	TGCAGCGTACCGGGAGCTTCGGCAGCTACGCAGTATTTT
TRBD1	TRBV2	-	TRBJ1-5	CASTQTGMSNQHQHF	TGTGCCAGCACCCAGACAGGGATGAGCAATCAGCACCAGCATTTT
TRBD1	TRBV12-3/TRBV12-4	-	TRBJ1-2	CASSWGQGNGYTF	TGTGCCAGCAGCTGGGGACAGGGGAATGGCTACACCTTC
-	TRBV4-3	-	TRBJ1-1	CASSHGTLAAFEAFF	TGCGCCAGCAGCCACGGGACACTGGCCGCCTTTGAAGCTTTCTTT
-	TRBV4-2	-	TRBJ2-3	CASSQDPPTRDTDTQYF	TGTGCCAGCAGCCAAGATCCCCCCACACGGGACACAGATACGCAGTATTTT
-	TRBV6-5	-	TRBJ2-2	CASSYSATGELFF	TGTGCCAGCAGTTACTCGGCCACCGGGGAGCTGTTTTTT
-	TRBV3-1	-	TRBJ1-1	CASSQDPGARFEAFF	TGTGCCAGCAGCCAAGATCCTGGAGCCCGATTTGAAGCTTTCTTT
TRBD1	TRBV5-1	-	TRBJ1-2	CASRLGDSFYGYTF	TGCGCCAGCAGGTTAGGGGACAGCTTCTATGGCTACACCTTC
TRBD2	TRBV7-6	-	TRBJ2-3	CASSLRLAGGFTDTQYF	TGTGCCAGCAGCTTGCGACTAGCGGGGGGTTTCACAGATACGCAGTATTTT
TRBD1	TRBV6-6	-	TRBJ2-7	CASSYSTGETYEQYF	TGTGCCAGCAGTTACTCGACAGGGGAAACCTACGAGCAGTACTTC
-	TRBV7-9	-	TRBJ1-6	CASSRMTGSPLHF	TGTGCCAGCAGCCGAATGACAGGTTCTCCCCTCCACTTT
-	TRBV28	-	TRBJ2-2	CASKLMDGRTGELFF	TGTGCCAGCAAACTGATGGACGGGCGCACCGGGGAGCTGTTTTTT
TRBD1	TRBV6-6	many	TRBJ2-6	CASSSGTGPSGANVLTF	TGTGCCAGCAGTTCTGGGACAGGCCCCTCTGGGGCCAACGTCCTGACTTTC
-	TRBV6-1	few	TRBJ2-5	CASSSRKETQYF	TGTGCCAGCAGTTCAAGGAAGGAGACCCAGTACTTC
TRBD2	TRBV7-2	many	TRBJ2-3	CASSFHGRTSGGARTDTQYF	TGTGCCAGCAGCTTTCATGGTCGGACTAGCGGGGGGGCTCGCACAGATACGCAGTATTTT
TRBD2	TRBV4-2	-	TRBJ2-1	CASSHPPRGGPGDEQFF	TGTGCCAGCAGCCATCCCCCTCGGGGGGGCCCGGGGGATGAGCAGTTCTTC
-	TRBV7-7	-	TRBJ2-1	CASSSRGTPPGNEQFF	TGTGCCAGCAGCTCTCGAGGGACACCCCCAGGCAATGAGCAGTTCTTC
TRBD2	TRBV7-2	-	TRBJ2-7	CASSSPASGGPYEQYF	TGTGCCAGCAGCTCGCCCGCTAGCGGGGGGCCCTACGAGCAGTACTTC
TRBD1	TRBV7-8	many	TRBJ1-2	CASSLLKTRGAQYYGYTF	TGTGCCAGCAGCTTATTGAAGACCAGGGGGGCCCAGTACTATGGCTACACCTTC
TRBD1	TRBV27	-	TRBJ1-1	CASSAGQVHTEAFF	TGTGCCAGTTCGGCGGGACAGGTTCACACTGAAGCTTTCTTT
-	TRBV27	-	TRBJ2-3	CASSLQGDTQYF	TGTGCCAGCAGTTTACAGGGGGATACGCAGTATTTT
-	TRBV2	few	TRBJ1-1	CASAYRQVGMNTEAFF	TGTGCCAGCGCCTACAGACAGGTCGGAATGAACACTGAAGCTTTCTTT
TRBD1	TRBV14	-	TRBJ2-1	CASSQEQGLDEQFF	TGTGCCAGCAGCCAAGAACAGGGGCTCGATGAGCAGTTCTTC
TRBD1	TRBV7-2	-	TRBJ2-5	CASSQDRGWETQYF	TGTGCCAGCAGCCAGGACAGGGGCTGGGAGACCCAGTACTTC
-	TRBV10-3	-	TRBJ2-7	CAISERRGSGEQYF	TGTGCCATCAGTGAGCGAAGGGGGTCTGGCGAGCAGTACTTC
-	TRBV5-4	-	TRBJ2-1	CASRLGGGVNEQFF	TGTGCCAGCAGATTAGGAGGGGGGGTAAATGAGCAGTTCTTC
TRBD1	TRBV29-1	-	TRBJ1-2	CSVYRGNYGYTF	TGCAGCGTTTACAGGGGAAACTATGGCTACACCTTC
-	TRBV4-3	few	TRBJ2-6	CASSQDEGTGANVLTF	TGCGCCAGCAGCCAAGATGAGGGAACTGGGGCCAACGTCCTGACTTTC
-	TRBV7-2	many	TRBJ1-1	CASSPPLAGERTEAFF	TGTGCCAGCAGCCCCCCGTTGGCAGGGGAGCGCACTGAAGCTTTCTTT
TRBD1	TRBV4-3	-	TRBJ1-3	CASSQGTGEYGNTIYF	TGCGCCAGCAGCCAAGGGACAGGGGAATATGGAAACACCATATATTTT
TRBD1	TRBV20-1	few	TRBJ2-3	CSAPAQGAGDTQYF	TGCAGTGCCCCAGCGCAGGGGGCAGGAGATACGCAGTATTTT
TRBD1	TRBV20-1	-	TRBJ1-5	CSARKSTGWQPQHF	TGCAGTGCAAGGAAGTCGACAGGGTGGCAGCCCCAGCATTTT
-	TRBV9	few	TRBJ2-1	CASSAGGGLNEQFF	TGTGCCAGCAGCGCAGGGGGAGGACTCAATGAGCAGTTCTTC
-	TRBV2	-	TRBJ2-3	CASSEAAGRTDTQYF	TGTGCCAGCAGTGAAGCCGCTGGGCGCACAGATACGCAGTATTTT
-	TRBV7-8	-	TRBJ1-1	CARSLARTSRVNTDAFF	TGTGCCAGAAGCTTAGCGAGAACCAGCCGAGTGAACACTGACGCTTTCTTT
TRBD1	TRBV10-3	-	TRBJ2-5	CAISPKGQFQETQYF	TGTGCCATCAGCCCCAAGGGACAGTTCCAAGAGACCCAGTACTTC
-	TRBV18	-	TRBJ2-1	CASSPMDTSNEQFF	TGTGCCAGCTCACCTATGGACACATCCAATGAGCAGTTCTTC
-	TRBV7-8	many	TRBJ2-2	CASSPETGELFF	TGTGCCAGCAGCCCGGAAACCGGGGAGCTGTTTTTT
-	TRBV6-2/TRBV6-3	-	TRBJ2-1	CASGLVYNEQVF	TGTGCCAGCGGGCTGGTATACAATGAGCAGGTCTTC